The 6 T cell receptor beta chains below all came from one sample that was sequenced in a study of CD8+ T cells in alopecia areata. TCR sequencing used cDNA made by reverse transcription of extracted RNA. Method: immunoSEQ multiplex PCR; TCRdb's copy keeps in-frame clones and lacks some. Among some 170,000 clones, about 54% were seen once, and the ten largest hold roughly 17%. Treatment noted: oral pan-JAK inhibitor, 5-10 mg twice daily. Here the sequenced sample was CD4+ T cells sorted from blood, taken at approximately week 60, from a patient treated with tofacitinib. The source of these receptors is a human donor with alopecia areata.

This clone has just one count. The chain has TRBV7-3 and TRBJ2-7; 9 bases map to TRBD1. The CDR3 extends over 16 amino acids. Germline V gives CDR1 SGHTA, CDR2 FQGTGA. V dropped 2 bases and J dropped 1; count of bases not matched to a gene: 6. CDR3 residues: CASSLDHGTGSYEQYF. The CDR3 bases are TGTGCCAGCAGCTTAGATCACGGGACAGGGTCCTACGAGCAGTACTTC.

The chain carries TRBV29-1 and TRBJ1-2; tentative D call: TRBD1 (6 bases). The ends were cut back, 6 bases at V and 8 bases at J, with 16 bases in the middle. CDR1 and CDR2 (germline): SQVTM, ANQGSEA. The CDR3 sequence is 12 residues long. DNA of the CDR3: TGCAGCGTCCGCCCGGGGGCTGGGGGCTACACCTTC. Amino acids: CSVRPGAGGYTF.

The chain is built from TRBV5-1 and TRBJ1-2; 7 bases map to TRBD1. The V gene's germline CDR1 is SGHRS and CDR2 YFSETQ. Trimming cost V 5 bases and J 5 bases; bases outside gene matches: 9. The CDR3 contains 14 residues. This CDR3 is CASRPGTAQYGYTF. CDR3 sequence (DNA): TGCGCCAGCAGACCCGGGACAGCTCAGTATGGCTACACCTTC. The complete variable domain, with remaining parts taken from reference TRBV5-1 and TRBJ1-2, reads KAGVTQTPRYLIKTRGQQVTLSCSPISGHRSVSWYQQTPGQGLQFLFEYFSETQRNKGNFPGRFSGRQFSNSRSEMNVSTLELGDSALYLCASRPGTAQYGYTFGSGTRLTVV.

The rearrangement joins TRBV7-8 to TRBJ1-1; D is unresolved. Trimming stripped 0 bases from V and 1 base from J, with 6 bases between. The CDR3 is 14 residues long. Per the germline V gene, CDR1 is SGHVS and CDR2 is FQNEAQ. The CDR3 bases are TGTGCCAGCAGCTTAGCGGAATGGAACACTGAAGCTTTCTTT. Its protein product is CASSLAEWNTEAFF. The entire variable domain, with the rest obtained from reference TRBV7-8 and TRBJ1-1, is as follows: GAGVSQSPRYKVAKRGQDVALRCDPISGHVSLFWYQQALGQGPEFLTYFQNEAQLDKSGLPSDRFFAERPEGSVSTLKIQRTQQEDSAVYLCASSLAEWNTEAFFGQGTRLTVV.

This clone has more than one count but fewer than ten. The J gene is TRBJ2-3, the V gene TRBV29-1; D remains unclear. The CDR3 is made up of 14 amino acids. Germline CDR1 reads SQVTM; CDR2 reads ANQGSEA. Trimming removed 6 bases from V and 0 bases from J, with 13 bases in between. CDR3 DNA: TGCAGCGTGCGCGAGACCGGCAGCACAGATACGCAGTATTTT. Amino acid sequence: CSVRETGSTDTQYF.

The DNA of the CDR3 is TGTGCCAGCAGTGAATCCGGCAGGGGAAGACCCCTCCACTTT. This sequence encodes CASSESGRGRPLHF. The V call is TRBV6-1, the J call TRBJ1-6; D is possibly TRBD1 (6 bases). CDR1 is MNHNS and CDR2 is SASEGT in the germline V gene. V was trimmed by 2 bases and J by 12 bases, leaving 14 bases between them. CDR3 length: 14 residues.